The text below deals with one T cell receptor beta chain. The data originate from a study of CD8 T cells in Susac syndrome. Study overall: Clinical remission applied to eight sequenced Susac syndrome patients, and roughly six had active disease.

RNA was extracted with the RNeasy kit, and a quantity of roughly 0.5 to 1 ug was reverse transcribed using random hexamers. TCRdb reprocessed the immunoSEQ multiplex PCR reads with MiXCR, giving one entry per CDR3 protein. The data show roughly 190,000 distinct CDR3 sequences, with about 91% seen just once and 0.075% to 0.095% held by the top ten. This CDR3 spans 13 amino acids. Germline CDR1 reads SGHTA; CDR2 reads FQGTGA. The junction had 4 bases not matched to a gene; V was cut back by 5 bases and J by 6 bases. Material: CD4+ T cells from PBMCs. The clonotype comes from a human donor with Susac syndrome. This chain connects TRBV7-3 to TRBJ1-1, with 9 bases lining up with TRBD1. In DNA form, the CDR3 reads TGTGCCAGCAGCCCACAGGGGGCTTCTGAAGCTTTCTTT. As protein: CASSPQGASEAFF.